A selection of T cell receptor beta chains follows, all from one sample in a study of a mutant IDH1 vaccine in newly diagnosed glioma. Their cognate antigens are unknown. This table comes from immunoSEQ multiplex PCR, and its TCRdb copy is limited to in-frame clones, with some not included. The profile shows about 60,000 clones, 81% of them singletons. This material consisted of PBMCs, taken from a glioma patient whose treatment included an IDH1 peptide vaccine. The receptor source for this set is a middle-aged man with glioma. Both conserved end residues are part of each CDR3. D genes are given only for firm matches. Size tells how often a clone was seen (once, few, many) or the class of an expanded clone, and some rows leave it out.

d_gene	v_gene	j_gene	abundance	CDR3aa	CDR3nt
NA	TRBV20-1	TRBJ2-4	NA	CSAAAGIQYF	TGCAGTGCGGCGGCTGGGATTCAGTACTTC
NA	TRBV6-5	TRBJ1-4	NA	CASSYTRRRGNEKLFF	TGTGCCAGCAGTTACACACGACGGAGGGGTAATGAAAAACTGTTTTTT
TRBD1	TRBV11-3	TRBJ2-5	NA	CASSPSRQGPGETQYF	TGTGCCAGCAGCCCCTCCCGACAGGGACCCGGGGAGACCCAGTACTTC
TRBD1	TRBV11-2	TRBJ2-7	NA	CASSFRRDRRGFYEQYF	TGTGCCAGCAGCTTCCGCCGGGACAGGAGGGGTTTTTACGAGCAGTACTTC
TRBD1	TRBV27	TRBJ2-7	NA	CASSLEDRGKARYEQYF	TGTGCCAGCAGTTTGGAAGACAGGGGTAAGGCCCGCTACGAGCAGTACTTC
TRBD1	TRBV5-1	TRBJ1-4	NA	CASSLRTGSEKLFF	TGCGCCAGCAGCCTTAGGACAGGGAGTGAAAAACTGTTTTTT
NA	TRBV4-2	TRBJ2-2	NA	CASSQSFGELFF	TGTGCCAGCAGCCAATCTTTCGGGGAGCTGTTTTTT
NA	TRBV6-5	TRBJ2-1	NA	CASSYMSLMIHEQFF	TGTGCCAGCAGTTATATGAGTTTGATGATCCATGAGCAGTTCTTC
NA	TRBV7-2	TRBJ1-2	once	CASSFPGRDYGYTF	TGTGCCAGCAGCTTCCCAGGGAGGGACTATGGCTACACCTTC
NA	TRBV5-4	TRBJ2-5	NA	CASSLGGVGETQYF	TGTGCCAGCAGCTTGGGCGGGGTCGGAGAGACCCAGTACTTC
NA	TRBV9	TRBJ2-2	NA	CASSVAGRHTGELFF	TGTGCCAGCAGCGTAGCCGGGAGACACACCGGGGAGCTGTTTTTT
NA	TRBV18	TRBJ2-7	NA	CASSPRAGIEQYF	TGTGCCAGCTCCCCTCGGGCCGGGATCGAGCAGTACTTC
TRBD1	TRBV2	TRBJ2-7	NA	CASSGVLDRGPSGTPTNYEQYF	TGTGCCAGCAGTGGGGTCCTAGACAGGGGGCCTAGCGGTACTCCTACGAACTACGAGCAGTACTTC
NA	TRBV29-1	TRBJ1-1	NA	CSGTGPMNTEAFF	TGCAGCGGTACAGGACCGATGAACACTGAAGCTTTCTTT
TRBD2	TRBV7-8	TRBJ2-5	NA	CASSLRTSGGQETQYF	TGTGCCAGCAGCCTAAGGACTAGCGGGGGGCAAGAGACCCAGTACTTC
NA	TRBV18	TRBJ2-3	NA	CASSRLFDTQYF	TGTGCCAGCTCACGGTTGTTCGATACGCAGTATTTT
NA	TRBV4-3	TRBJ2-7	NA	CASSQDYSTYEQYF	TGCGCCAGCAGCCAAGACTACAGTACCTACGAGCAGTACTTC
TRBD1	TRBV28	TRBJ1-3	once	CASSRTGIDNTIYF	TGTGCCAGCAGCCGGACAGGGATAGATAACACCATATATTTT
TRBD2	TRBV7-2	TRBJ2-5	NA	CASSLVGGPMETQYF	TGTGCCAGCAGCTTAGTGGGAGGGCCCATGGAGACCCAGTACTTC
TRBD1	TRBV5-1	TRBJ2-7	NA	CASKPGQAFDEQYF	TGCGCCAGCAAACCGGGACAGGCGTTTGACGAGCAGTACTTC
NA	TRBV30	TRBJ1-5	NA	CAWSVGNNQPQHF	TGTGCCTGGAGTGTGGGGAACAATCAGCCCCAGCATTTT
NA	TRBV18	TRBJ2-5	NA	CASSPLGQETQYF	TGTGCCAGCTCACCACTGGGCCAAGAGACCCAGTACTTC